The rows below give T cell receptor beta chains drawn from one sample of a study of molecular identifiers for immune sequencing clone quantification. TCRdb fed the PCR reads into MiXCR, producing one record per CDR3 protein. The sample has about half a million distinct CDR3 sequences; around 25% are singletons. Specimen: naive CD8+ T cells from blood, with Jurkat cell RNA spiked in. The receptors were gathered from a human donor in good health. Some libraries in this study had Jurkat cell RNA spiked in. CDR3s include the opening cysteine and the closing phenylalanine or tryptophan. The D gene is left open where the match is weak. Rows give clone size only sometimes, using once, few, many, or a class for an expanded clone.

v_call	j_call	d_call	clone_size	cdr3_nt	cdr3_aa
TRBV6-5	TRBJ2-7	TRBD1	-	TGTGCCAGCAGCGCTCGGGACAGGTGGGGCGAGCAGTACTTC	CASSARDRWGEQYF
TRBV6-5	TRBJ2-6	TRBD2	few	TGTGCCAGCAGTCCTCTAGCGGGCCTTATTGGGGCCAACGTCCTGACTTTC	CASSPLAGLIGANVLTF
TRBV9	TRBJ2-5	TRBD2	many	TGTGCCAGCAGCGTGGCGAGCGGGGGGCCCCAAGAGACCCAGTACTTC	CASSVASGGPQETQYF
TRBV4-1	TRBJ2-7	TRBD2	many	TGCGCCAGCAGCCCGGGACTAGCGGGGGGTTTGCAGTACTTC	CASSPGLAGGLQYF
TRBV7-2	TRBJ2-7	-	few	TGTGCCAGCAGCTTAGACCCACACGAGCAGTACTTC	CASSLDPHEQYF
TRBV9	TRBJ2-2	-	many	TGTGCCAGCAGCGTAGAAGAGACTTCCCGTTTGGAGCTGTTTTTT	CASSVEETSRLELFF
TRBV7-2	TRBJ2-7	TRBD2	few	TGTGCCAGCAGCTCGTCTAGCGGGTACGAGCAGTACTTC	CASSSSSGYEQYF
TRBV5-1	TRBJ2-5	-	many	TGCGCCAGCAGCTGGTCGCTGTCCGAGCAAGAGACCCAGTACTTC	CASSWSLSEQETQYF
TRBV7-2	TRBJ2-5	-	many	TGTGCCAGCAGCTTAGCACTAGTGGGTCTGGAGACCCAGTACTTC	CASSLALVGLETQYF
TRBV6-2/TRBV6-3	TRBJ2-5	-	many	TGTGCCAGCAGTTACCGGACTACCCTAGAGACCCAGTACTTC	CASSYRTTLETQYF
TRBV4-1	TRBJ2-6	-	-	TGCGCCAGCAGCCAAGGAGAAGGTACTGGGGCCAACGTCCTGACTTTC	CASSQGEGTGANVLTF
TRBV4-3	TRBJ2-3	-	many	TGCGCCAGCAGCCGCGACGGGCGGGGCAGCACAGATACGCAGTATTTT	CASSRDGRGSTDTQYF
TRBV19	TRBJ2-3	TRBD1	-	TGTGCCAGTACAGAGACAGGGAGACCGCAGTATTTT	CASTETGRPQYF
TRBV4-1	TRBJ2-7	-	many	TGCGCCAGCAGCCAAGATCTCTCACTTTGGCCCAGCTCCTACGAGCAGTACTTC	CASSQDLSLWPSSYEQYF
TRBV20-1	TRBJ2-7	-	few	TGCAGTGCTTCCCGGCGTTCCGGAGGGGCCTACGAGCAGTACTTC	CSASRRSGGAYEQYF
TRBV7-9	TRBJ1-1	-	-	TGTGCCAGCACCTTGGATGACACTGAAGCTTTCTTT	CASTLDDTEAFF
TRBV6-5	TRBJ2-2	-	many	TGTGCCAGCAAGTGGGCGAACACCGGGGAGCTGTTTTTT	CASKWANTGELFF
TRBV9	TRBJ1-4	-	-	TGTGCCAGCAGCGCGTATAGTTCCTTAGGAGGGAATGAAAAACTGTTTTTT	CASSAYSSLGGNEKLFF
TRBV7-8	TRBJ1-4	-	few	TGTGCCAGCAGCTTAGAGAGGGGTGAAAAACTGTTTTTT	CASSLERGEKLFF
TRBV4-3	TRBJ2-2	TRBD2	-	TGCGCCAGCAGCCAAGGTTCTGGCGGGGGGTGGGCCGGGGAGCTGTTTTTT	CASSQGSGGGWAGELFF
TRBV7-9	TRBJ2-5	-	-	TGTGCCAGCAGCTTAGCAGTATCAGAGGGGAGGGAGACCCAGTACTTC	CASSLAVSEGRETQYF
TRBV5-3	TRBJ2-3	TRBD2	-	TGTGCCAGCAGCTTGTGGGCTAGCGGAAACACAGATACGCAGTATTTT	CASSLWASGNTDTQYF
TRBV30	TRBJ1-1	TRBD1	few	TGTGCCAGGAGGCTTCCGGGACAGGGGGCGATGAACACTGAAGCTTTCTTT	CARRLPGQGAMNTEAFF
TRBV28	TRBJ2-7	-	few	TGTGCCAGCAGTTTCCGCGGGGTGAGGACCTACGAGCAGTACTTC	CASSFRGVRTYEQYF
TRBV7-2	TRBJ2-3	TRBD2	-	TGTGTCAGCAGCTCCATAGCGGGAGTGACAGCTACGCAGTATTTT	CVSSSIAGVTATQYF
TRBV7-3	TRBJ2-5	TRBD1	-	TGTGCCAGCAGCTCAGGGGGACCAAGGGAGACCCAGTACTTC	CASSSGGPRETQYF
TRBV7-2	TRBJ1-1	-	-	TGTGCCAGCAGTGAAGCGGCGTCAACGAACACTGAAGCTTTCTTT	CASSEAASTNTEAFF
TRBV6-5	TRBJ2-3	TRBD2	many	TGTGCCAGCAGTTCTGGAGGGAGGGGCACAGATACGCAGTATTTT	CASSSGGRGTDTQYF
TRBV4-1	TRBJ2-7	-	-	TGCGCCAGCAGCCAGCAGGGCTCCACTTCCTACGAGCAGTACTTC	CASSQQGSTSYEQYF
TRBV28	TRBJ2-1	-	many	TGTGCCAGCAGCAACCCCGACCCGGAGGAGTTCTTC	CASSNPDPEEFF
TRBV14	TRBJ2-3	-	many	TGTGCCAGCAGCCAATTGGAGGCTCTCACAGATACGCAGTATTTT	CASSQLEALTDTQYF
TRBV6-5	TRBJ1-2	-	-	TGTGCCAGCAGTCCCCCGGGGGGCAGGGATGGCTACACCTTC	CASSPPGGRDGYTF
TRBV28	TRBJ1-1	-	-	TGTGCCAGCAGTTGGAACCCTGAAGCTTTCTTT	CASSWNPEAFF